The 6 T cell receptor beta chains in this list originate from one sample, sequenced in a study of OX40 agonist ivuxolimab in advanced cancers. Libraries were prepared by immunoSEQ multiplex PCR; TCRdb keeps only in-frame clonotypes and omits some of them. The table lists roughly 7,000 clones, roughly 69% of them singletons. Sequences were derived from CD4+ or CD8+ T cells sorted from blood, sampled in a trial of the OX40 agonist ivuxolimab. The receptors come from an adult with an advanced solid tumor such as melanoma, head and neck, liver or kidney cancer.

The rearrangement links TRBV7-2 to TRBJ1-5; no clear D. Germline V gene lookup returns CDR1 SGHTA and CDR2 FQGNSA. V was pared by 1 base and J by 0 bases, with 13 bases between. This CDR3 has 17 residues. CDR3 coding DNA: TGTGCCAGCAGCTTAGAGCGGGCAGTATATAGCAATCAGCCCCAGCATTTT. Translating gives CASSLERAVYSNQPQHF.

Comment on this clone: One junction end disagrees with the germline gene, perhaps due to a read error. The chain is built from TRBV7-7 and TRBJ2-5; D gene uncertain. The CDR3 sequence is 12 residues long. Germline assignment: CDR1 SSHAT and CDR2 FNYEAQ (reference sequence). This chain's CDR3 is CASSHPGQTQYF. The CDR3 DNA is TGTGCTAGCAGCCATCCCGGCCAGACCCAGTACTTC. The full variable domain, its missing parts supplied by reference TRBV7-7 and TRBJ2-5, is GAGVSQSPRYKVTKRGQDVTLRCDPISSHATLYWYQQALGQGPEFLTYFNYEAQPDKSGLPSDRFSAERPEGSISTLTIQRTEQRDSAMYRCASSHPGQTQYFGPGTRLLVL.

This rearrangement joins TRBV4-2 to TRBJ1-4, with D tentatively TRBD1 (5 bases). Between the trimmed V and J ends, which lost 1 base and 2 bases, there was a span of 14 bases. The CDR3 is 17 amino acids. From germline, CDR1 is LGHNA and CDR2 YNFKEQ. DNA for the CDR3: TGTGCCAGCAGCCAAGGGGCGGGGACCATGACTAATGAAAAACTGTTTTTT. Residues: CASSQGAGTMTNEKLFF.

V and J are TRBV10-3 and TRBJ2-3; TRBD2 aligns across 11 bases. The CDR3 consists of 16 residues. Germline CDR1 is ENHRY and CDR2 is SYGVKD. V shed 0 bases, J shed 4 bases, and the junction held 3 bases outside the gene matches. The CDR3 DNA follows: TGTGCCATCAGTGAGTCGACTAGCGGGATTCCAGATACGCAGTATTTT. It is translated as CAISESTSGIPDTQYF.

The chain couples TRBV7-8 to TRBJ1-3; D is unclear. The germline V gene encodes CDR1 SGHVS and CDR2 FQNEAQ. The CDR3 is 14 residues long. The V end lost 1 base, the J end lost 0 bases, and 4 bases lay between the germline ends. For the CDR3, the DNA is TGTGCCAGCAGCTTAGGGCCCTCTGGAAACACCATATATTTT. Translated: CASSLGPSGNTIYF.

The rearrangement uses TRBV4-3 and TRBJ2-7; 10 nucleotides line up with TRBD2. Germline values: CDR1 LGHNA, CDR2 YSLEER. V dropped 0 bases and J dropped 3; count of bases not matched to a gene: 5. The CDR3 extends over 16 amino acids. The CDR3 nucleotides read TGCGCCAGCAGCCAAGATCCCGCTAGCGGGAGCTACGAGCAGTACTTC. It translates to CASSQDPASGSYEQYF.